This T cell receptor (beta chain) was retrieved from a study of blood T cell repertoires in COVID-19 (dated by TCRdb to 2020 to 2021). A note on the overall study: Recovered participants in ImmuneRACE Cohort 3 were defined as having two consecutive negative NP/OP PCR tests, clearance from a healthcare professional, or resolution of symptoms. The repertoires were released in a freely available public database intended as a resource for research on the immune response to SARS-CoV-2. Nearly every sample came with metadata listing a de-identified subject ID, COVID-19 status, age in years and sex. Where HLA class I and class II types were available, the types were taken from metadata supplied by the sample provider, not from assay-based typing. The collaborator samples originated in the United States, Italy and Spain and spanned the acute and convalescent phases of COVID-19. Samples came from the ongoing ImmuneRACE study (first 160 participants) plus 1,254 subjects from 6 global collaborators. Deeply sampled blood TCRbeta repertoires from subjects exposed to, actively infected with, or recovered from COVID-19 were included in the dataset. The prospective study material was composed of cDNA or gDNA derived from T cells, B-cell-depleted T cells, or PBMCs. The investigation overall reported the following: The quantity of clinical and demographic metadata differed by source and by participant and was supplied without curation.

To note about this clone: Its antigen is currently not known. No base qualities exist here, and no much larger clone lies one base off it.

Participants in the prospective study were enrolled through a virtual design, were aged roughly 18 to 95 years, and lived in 20 to 30 United States geographic areas. In the prospective study, cohorts were assigned on the basis of participant-reported clinical history obtained from a screening survey and a study questionnaire. In the prospective study, whole blood, serum and a nasopharyngeal or oropharyngeal swab were collected from each participant by mobile phlebotomists. Participants in the prospective study had the option to provide additional blood draws and questionnaires over a roughly 2-month period. Blood samples from the prospective study were shipped frozen or at room temperature prior to DNA extraction. CDR1 and CDR2 are read off the germline V gene (reference sequence) as LNHDA and SQIVND. Inclusive of the bounding cysteine and phenylalanine, the CDR3 is 14 residues long. Kept here is only the CDR3 DNA, which spans 42 bases and is read in frame from base 1. V loses 5 bases of germline sequence and J loses 3 bases, and the interval between the two ends is 10 bases.

The immunoSEQ Assay, a bias-controlled multiplex PCR, was used to amplify TCRbeta CDR3 regions from genomic DNA. On the study's bioinformatics: Within the assay, amplification of reference gene primers was used to estimate how many nucleated cells each sample contained. To quantify the absolute abundance of each unique TCRbeta CDR3 rearrangement, sequence reads were collapsed and filtered. For each sample, productive Simpson clonality was calculated as the square root of Simpson's diversity index over productive rearrangements. In TCRdb, the immuneACCESS table is reduced to in-frame sequences with V and J assigned. These tables do not hold every clone; where another copy was compared, an unresolved V gene accounts for under half, and the others remain unexplained. That table is the source of V, J and clone size, and D and trimming were worked out from the DNA. Within this sample are hundreds of thousands of clones, with 85% to 90% of them counted one time only. The ten largest clones represent roughly 2% of the sample.

The receptor was isolated from an older woman in a cohort exposed to, infected with or recovered from COVID-19 (not recorded which). Here the chain combines TRBV19 and TRBJ2-2; the D segment could be TRBD2, given 6 matching bases. Specimen: PBMCs or T cells enriched from blood (not recorded which). The CDR3 corresponds to CASSRKRDTGELFF. The DNA reads as follows: TGTGCCAGTAGTCGGAAGCGGGACACCGGGGAGCTGTTTTTT.